This entry is about one T cell receptor beta chain. The antigen remains unidentified. The source of the sample is a study of PD-1 blockade in classical Hodgkin lymphoma. Whole-study findings and limits: Nothing has yet pinned down what causes the repertoire differences, possibly disease activity or prior therapy. At baseline, newly diagnosed patients reportedly showed less TCR diversity than healthy donors.

Assay: immunoSEQ multiplex PCR; the TCRdb copy retains only in-frame clones and omits some. The sample records 25,000 to 30,000 clones, over 75% being singletons. Time point of the sample: cycle 4 day 1 (C4D1), after more than 5 weeks of nivolumab. No patient escaped relapse after autologous stem cell transplantation, and brentuximab vedotin exposure varied. V lost 0 bases, J lost 7 bases, and 12 bases lay in between. The CDR3 extends over 14 amino acids. Germline V lookup: CDR1 LGHNA, CDR2 YNFKEQ. This chain links TRBV4-2 with TRBJ1-1; D is unclear. Here the sequenced sample was peripheral blood mononuclear cells (PBMCs), taken before the fourth cycle of nivolumab. This TCR derives from a human donor with classical Hodgkin lymphoma. CDR3 DNA sequence: TGTGCCAGCAGCCAAGAGACAATCTCTGGTGAAGCTTTCTTT. It is translated as CASSQETISGEAFF.